This TCR beta chain came from a study of shared clonotypes between healthy human individuals. Study results and limitations: Rarefaction revealed incomplete sorted-subset sequencing despite large depth. Some clonotypes were shared by all four sorted-subset donors, while others were not shared. The non-shared ones had lower generation probabilities than the shared ones.

The protocol was immunoSEQ multiplex PCR, while the TCRdb copy is restricted to in-frame clones and leaves out a portion. The repertoire holds around 690,000 clones, with less than 95% as singletons. Per germline, CDR1 SGHAT and CDR2 FQNNGV. Losses at the gene ends were 5 bases for V and 0 bases for J; bases not matched to a gene: 7. The CDR3 has 16 amino acids. A note on this clone: Its target is unknown.

Caucasian adults residing in Nashville, Tennessee made up all the donors. The clonotype originates from a man between 18 and 35 years old in good health. Some clones in this sample may be carry-over from other donors' samples. Material: memory CD8+ T cells from PBMCs. As to subset: CD45RO+ cells pooled with CCR7-negative TemRA cells. The chain links TRBV11-2 to TRBJ1-3, with 7 bases identical to TRBD1. The CDR3 reads CASSTTGKDSGNTIYF. The CDR3 region has the DNA TGTGCCAGCAGCACGACAGGGAAGGACTCTGGAAACACCATATATTTT. The complete variable domain, with remaining parts taken from reference TRBV11-2 and TRBJ1-3, reads EAGVAQSPRYKIIEKRQSVAFWCNPISGHATLYWYQQILGQGPKLLIQFQNNGVVDDSQLPKDRFSAERLKGVDSTLKIQPAKLEDSAVYLCASSTTGKDSGNTIYFGEGSWLTVV.